This T cell receptor beta chain was recorded in a study of blood T cell repertoires in COVID-19. TCRdb's copy holds only in-frame clones and misses some; the assay was immunoSEQ multiplex PCR. In the table there are about 59,000 clones, 75% to 95% of which are singletons. Germline CDR1 LNHNV, CDR2 YYDKDF (reference sequence). Between the trimmed V and J ends, which lost 1 base and 0 bases, there was a span of 7 bases. The CDR3 has 14 residues. The receptor's source is an elderly man with acute or convalescent COVID-19. The sequencing input was peripheral blood. The chain joins TRBV15 to TRBJ2-7; D perhaps matches TRBD2 (5 bases). The chain's CDR3 is CATSRGGDSYEQYF. In DNA form, the CDR3 reads TGTGCCACCAGCAGAGGGGGAGACTCCTACGAGCAGTACTTC.